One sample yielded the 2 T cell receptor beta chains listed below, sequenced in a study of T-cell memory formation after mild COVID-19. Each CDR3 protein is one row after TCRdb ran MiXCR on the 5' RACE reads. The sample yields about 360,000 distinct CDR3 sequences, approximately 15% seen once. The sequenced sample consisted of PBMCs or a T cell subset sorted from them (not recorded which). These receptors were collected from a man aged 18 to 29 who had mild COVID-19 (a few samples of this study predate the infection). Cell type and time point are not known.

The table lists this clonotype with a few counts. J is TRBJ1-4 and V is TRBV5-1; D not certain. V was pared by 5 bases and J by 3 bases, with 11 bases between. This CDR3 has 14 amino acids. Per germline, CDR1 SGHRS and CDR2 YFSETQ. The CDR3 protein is CASRPWPSNEKLFF. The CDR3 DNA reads TGCGCCAGCAGACCCTGGCCGTCTAATGAAAAACTGTTTTTT.

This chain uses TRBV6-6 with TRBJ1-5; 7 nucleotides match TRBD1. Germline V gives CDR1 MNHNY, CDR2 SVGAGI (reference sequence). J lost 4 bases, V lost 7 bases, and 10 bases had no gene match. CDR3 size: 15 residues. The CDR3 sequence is CASTLPDRANQPQHF. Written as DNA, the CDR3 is TGTGCCAGCACCCTCCCCGACAGGGCGAATCAGCCCCAGCATTTT.